One TCR beta chain is described in this entry. Its antigen is unidentified. The data originate from a study of cytomegalovirus exposure and HLA in healthy donors. The wider study: Around 79 million unique TCRs, all from HLA-typed donors, were included in an early release of the data. Findings of the study overall: The majority of CMV-associated TCR beta chains were reported as apparently HLA-restricted in a later analysis. Researchers reported in a later analysis that a missense DCLRE1C variant was tied to TCR beta V- and J-gene trimming. A later analysis found common viral pathogens apparently linked to several of the most significant clusters.

The PCR employed 60 Vbeta primers together with 13 Jbeta primers. Profiled with immunoSEQ multiplex PCR; TCRdb holds only in-frame clones, not every one. This table holds 150,000 to 200,000 clones, more than 80% found once. The sequence came from a woman under 30 in good health and CMV-seronegative. Sequenced input: PBMCs.

CDR3 nucleotide sequence: TGTGCCAGCAGCTTAGGAGTTGGGCGGGGATCCTACAATGAGCAGTTCTTC. This gives the protein CASSLGVGRGSYNEQFF. The rearrangement uses TRBV7-2 and TRBJ2-1; D is perhaps TRBD2 (6 bases). CDR1 is SGHTA and CDR2 is FQGNSA in the germline V gene. V was pared by 1 base and J by 1 base, with 14 bases between. The CDR3 contains 17 residues.